The T cell receptor (beta chain) under discussion was sequenced for a study of blood T cell repertoires in COVID-19. The germline V and J ends were trimmed by 5 bases and 8 bases, with 12 bases remaining between them. Germline loops: CDR1 SGHNT, CDR2 YENEEA. CDR3 size: 13 residues. In the authors' workflow: Estimates of nucleated cell counts were drawn from the amplification of reference gene primers. Libraries were prepared by immunoSEQ multiplex PCR; TCRdb keeps only in-frame clonotypes and omits some of them. V, J and clone size are taken as reported in that table, and D and trimming were inferred from the DNA itself. The table records 150,000 to 200,000 clones, about nine tenths of them present only once.

The sequence was obtained from a woman aged 60 to 75 who had recovered from COVID-19. J is TRBJ2-2 and V is TRBV11-3; TRBD2 might be the D (5 bases). Sequencing was done on a sample of peripheral blood. The CDR3 nucleotides are TGTGCCAGCAGCACGCTAGGGAGTGGGGAGCTGTTTTTT. Protein sequence: CASSTLGSGELFF.